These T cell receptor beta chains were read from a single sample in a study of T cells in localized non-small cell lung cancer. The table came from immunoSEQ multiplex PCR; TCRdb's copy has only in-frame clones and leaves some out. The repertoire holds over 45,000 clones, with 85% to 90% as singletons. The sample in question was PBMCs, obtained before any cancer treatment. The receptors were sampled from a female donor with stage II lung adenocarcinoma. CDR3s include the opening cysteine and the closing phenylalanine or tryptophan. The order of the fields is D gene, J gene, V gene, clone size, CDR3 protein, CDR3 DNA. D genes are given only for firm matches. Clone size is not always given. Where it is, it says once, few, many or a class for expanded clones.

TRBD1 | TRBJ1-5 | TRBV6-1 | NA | CASSGQGQPQHF | TGTGCCAGCAGCGGACAGGGACAGCCCCAGCATTTT
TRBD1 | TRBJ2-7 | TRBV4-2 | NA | CASSQGQGYSYEQYF | TGTGCCAGCAGCCAAGGACAGGGCTACTCCTACGAGCAGTACTTC
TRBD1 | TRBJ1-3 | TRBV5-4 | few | CASSLGSLDRAGNTIYF | TGTGCCAGCAGCTTGGGGAGCCTGGACAGGGCAGGAAACACCATATATTTT
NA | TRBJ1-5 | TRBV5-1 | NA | CASSLRGREPQHF | TGCGCCAGCAGCTTAAGGGGACGGGAACCCCAGCATTTT
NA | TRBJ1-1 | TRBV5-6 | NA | CASSFGGPRNTEAFF | TGTGCCAGCAGCTTCGGGGGACCCAGGAACACTGAAGCTTTCTTT
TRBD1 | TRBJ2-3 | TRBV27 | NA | CASRDRGRTDTQYF | TGTGCCAGCAGGGACAGGGGACGCACAGATACGCAGTATTTT
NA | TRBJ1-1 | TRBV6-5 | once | CASSYSRGLGTEAFF | TGTGCCAGCAGTTACTCGAGGGGCCTGGGCACTGAAGCTTTCTTT
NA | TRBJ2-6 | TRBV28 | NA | CASSLSSGANVLTF | TGTGCCAGCAGTTTATCTTCTGGGGCCAACGTCCTGACTTTC
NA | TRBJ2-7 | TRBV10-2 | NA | CASSGGPVYEQYF | TGCGCCAGCAGTGGTGGACCAGTCTACGAGCAGTACTTC
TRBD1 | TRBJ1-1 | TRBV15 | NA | CATSRLGQGSEAFF | TGTGCCACCAGCAGGTTGGGACAGGGGTCTGAAGCTTTCTTT
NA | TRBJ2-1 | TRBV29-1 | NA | CSVVGPGKHNEQFF | TGCAGCGTTGTTGGACCAGGGAAACACAATGAGCAGTTCTTC
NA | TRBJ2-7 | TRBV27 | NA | CASSLETTATEQYF | TGTGCCAGCAGTTTAGAGACAACAGCTACGGAGCAGTACTTC
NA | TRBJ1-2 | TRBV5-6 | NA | CASSLETYGYTF | TGTGCCAGCAGCTTGGAGACCTATGGCTACACCTTC
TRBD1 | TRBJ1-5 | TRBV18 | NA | CASSPPGTVNNQPQHF | TGTGCCAGCTCACCACCCGGGACAGTTAACAATCAGCCCCAGCATTTT
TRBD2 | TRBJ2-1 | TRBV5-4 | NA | CASSLAGAGGINEQFF | TGTGCCAGCAGCTTGGCGGGGGCGGGAGGAATCAATGAGCAGTTCTTC
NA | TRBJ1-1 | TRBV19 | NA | CASIDGATVGARNTEAFF | TGTGCCAGTATTGATGGGGCGACGGTCGGGGCTAGGAACACTGAAGCTTTCTTT
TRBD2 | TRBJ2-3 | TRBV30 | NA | CAWTRDYNLGTDTQYF | TGTGCCTGGACCCGGGACTACAATTTAGGCACAGATACGCAGTATTTT
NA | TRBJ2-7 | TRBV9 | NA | CASSVTDRIKPYEQYF | TGTGCCAGCAGCGTAACCGACAGAATCAAGCCCTACGAGCAGTACTTC
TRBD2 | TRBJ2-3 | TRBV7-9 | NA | CASSLSYRKLGTTTDTQYF | TGTGCCAGCAGCTTAAGTTATAGGAAGTTAGGGACTACTACAGATACGCAGTATTTT
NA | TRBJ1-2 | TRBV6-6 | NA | CASSYSTGLTYTF | TGTGCCAGCAGTTACTCGACGGGTTTAACGTACACCTTC
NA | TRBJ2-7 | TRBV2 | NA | CASSASSYYEQYF | TGTGCCAGCAGTGCGAGCTCCTACTACGAGCAGTACTTC
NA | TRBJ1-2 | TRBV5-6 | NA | CASSLGLGGYTF | TGTGCCAGCAGCTTGGGATTGGGGGGCTACACCTTC
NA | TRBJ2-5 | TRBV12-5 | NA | CASGTNREETQYF | TGTGCTAGTGGTACGAACAGGGAAGAGACCCAGTACTTC
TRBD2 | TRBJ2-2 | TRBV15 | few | CATSGNSGAPNTGELFF | TGTGCCACCAGCGGTAATAGCGGGGCCCCGAACACCGGGGAGCTGTTTTTT
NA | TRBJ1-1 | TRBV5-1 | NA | CASSRGVTEAFF | TGCGCCAGCAGCCGAGGGGTTACTGAAGCTTTCTTT
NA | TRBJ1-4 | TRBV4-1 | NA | CASSQPGRPGDEKLFF | TGCGCCAGCAGCCAACCTGGACGGCCCGGCGATGAAAAACTGTTTTTT
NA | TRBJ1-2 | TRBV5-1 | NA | CASSPLWGKKDYGYTF | TGCGCCAGCAGCCCGCTGTGGGGGAAAAAGGACTATGGCTACACCTTC
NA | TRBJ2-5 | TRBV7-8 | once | CASSLDLEGPGETQYF | TGTGCCAGCAGCTTAGATCTGGAGGGGCCCGGGGAGACCCAGTACTTC
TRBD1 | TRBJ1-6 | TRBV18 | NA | CASSPDRGPSPLHF | TGTGCCAGCTCCCCTGACAGGGGACCCTCACCCCTCCACTTT
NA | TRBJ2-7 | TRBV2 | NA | CASGQGSPYEQYF | TGTGCCAGCGGGCAGGGGTCCCCCTACGAGCAGTACTTC
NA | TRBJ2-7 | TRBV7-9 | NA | CASSPPSSYEQYF | TGTGCCAGCAGCCCTCCTAGCTCCTACGAGCAGTACTTC
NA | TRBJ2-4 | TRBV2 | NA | CASRRQALAKNIQYF | TGTGCCAGCAGAAGACAGGCTCTAGCCAAAAACATTCAGTACTTC